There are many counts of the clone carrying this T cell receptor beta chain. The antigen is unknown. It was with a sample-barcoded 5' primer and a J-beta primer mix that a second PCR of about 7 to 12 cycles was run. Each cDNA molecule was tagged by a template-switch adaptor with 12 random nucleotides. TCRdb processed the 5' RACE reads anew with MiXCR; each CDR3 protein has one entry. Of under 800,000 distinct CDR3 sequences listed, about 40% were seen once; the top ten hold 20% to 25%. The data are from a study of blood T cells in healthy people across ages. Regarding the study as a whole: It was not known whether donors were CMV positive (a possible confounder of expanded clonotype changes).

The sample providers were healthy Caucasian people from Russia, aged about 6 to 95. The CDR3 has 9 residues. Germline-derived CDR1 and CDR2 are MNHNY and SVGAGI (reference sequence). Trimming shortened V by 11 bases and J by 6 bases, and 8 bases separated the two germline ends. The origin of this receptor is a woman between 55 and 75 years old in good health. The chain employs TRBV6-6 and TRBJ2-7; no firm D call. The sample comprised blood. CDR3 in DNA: TGTGCCGCAGGTGGCGAGCAGTACTTC. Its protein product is CAAGGEQYF.